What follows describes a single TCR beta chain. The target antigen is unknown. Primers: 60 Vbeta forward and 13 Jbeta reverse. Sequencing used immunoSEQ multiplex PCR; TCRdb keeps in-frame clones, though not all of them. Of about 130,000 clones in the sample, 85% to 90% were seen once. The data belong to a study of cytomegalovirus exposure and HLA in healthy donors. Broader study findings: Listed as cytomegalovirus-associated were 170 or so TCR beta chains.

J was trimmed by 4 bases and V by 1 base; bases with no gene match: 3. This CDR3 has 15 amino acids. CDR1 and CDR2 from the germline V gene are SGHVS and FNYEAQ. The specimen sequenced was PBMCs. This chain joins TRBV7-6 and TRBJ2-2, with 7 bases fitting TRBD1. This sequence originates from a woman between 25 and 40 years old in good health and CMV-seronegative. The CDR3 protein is CASSLVGGVTGELFF. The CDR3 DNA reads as TGTGCCAGCAGCTTAGTAGGGGGCGTCACCGGGGAGCTGTTTTTT.